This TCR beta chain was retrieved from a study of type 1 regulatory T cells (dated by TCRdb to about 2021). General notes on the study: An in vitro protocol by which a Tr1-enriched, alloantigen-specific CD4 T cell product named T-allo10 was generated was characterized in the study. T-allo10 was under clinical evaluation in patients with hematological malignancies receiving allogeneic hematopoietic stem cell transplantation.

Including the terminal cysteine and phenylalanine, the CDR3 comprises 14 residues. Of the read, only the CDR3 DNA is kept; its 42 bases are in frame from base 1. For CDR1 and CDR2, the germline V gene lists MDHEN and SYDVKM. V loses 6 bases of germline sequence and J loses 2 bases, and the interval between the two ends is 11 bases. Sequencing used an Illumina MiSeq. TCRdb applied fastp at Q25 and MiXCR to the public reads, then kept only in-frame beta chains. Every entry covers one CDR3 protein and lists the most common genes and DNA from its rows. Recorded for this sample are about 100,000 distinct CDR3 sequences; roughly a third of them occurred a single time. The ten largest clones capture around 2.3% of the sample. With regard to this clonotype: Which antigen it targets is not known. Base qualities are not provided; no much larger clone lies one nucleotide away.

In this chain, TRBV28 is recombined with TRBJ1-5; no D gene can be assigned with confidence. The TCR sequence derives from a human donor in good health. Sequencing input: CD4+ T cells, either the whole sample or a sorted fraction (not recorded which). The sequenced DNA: TGTGCCAGCAGGGTATTCCAGGGCAATCAGCCCCAGCATTTT. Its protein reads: CASRVFQGNQPQHF.